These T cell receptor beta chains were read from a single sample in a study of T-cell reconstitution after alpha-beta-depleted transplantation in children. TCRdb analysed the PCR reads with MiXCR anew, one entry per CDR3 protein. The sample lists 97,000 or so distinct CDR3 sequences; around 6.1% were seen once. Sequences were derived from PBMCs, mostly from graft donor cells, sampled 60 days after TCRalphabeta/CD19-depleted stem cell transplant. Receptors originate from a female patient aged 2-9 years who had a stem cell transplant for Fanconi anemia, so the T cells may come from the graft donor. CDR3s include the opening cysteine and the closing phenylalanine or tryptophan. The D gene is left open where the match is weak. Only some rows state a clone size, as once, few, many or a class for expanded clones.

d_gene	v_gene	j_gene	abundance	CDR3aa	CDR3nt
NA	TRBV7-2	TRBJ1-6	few	CASSLVESGDGSPLHF	TGTGCCAGCAGCTTAGTGGAGTCAGGGGATGGTTCACCCCTCCACTTT
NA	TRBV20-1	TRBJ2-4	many	CSAGAPLAKNIQYF	TGCAGTGCTGGGGCGCCCCTAGCCAAAAACATTCAGTACTTC
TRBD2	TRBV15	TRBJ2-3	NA	CATSSHLAGATDTQYF	TGTGCCACCAGCAGCCACCTAGCGGGAGCCACAGATACGCAGTATTTT
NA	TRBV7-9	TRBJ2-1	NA	CASPSSDGLLFF	TGTGCCAGCCCCTCTAGTGACGGCCTGCTGTTCTTC
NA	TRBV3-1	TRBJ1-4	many	CASSPEGEKLFF	TGTGCCAGCAGCCCGGAGGGGGAAAAACTGTTTTTT
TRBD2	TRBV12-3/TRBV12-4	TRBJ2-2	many	CASEQGLALNTGELFF	TGTGCCAGTGAACAAGGACTAGCGCTGAACACCGGGGAGCTGTTTTTT
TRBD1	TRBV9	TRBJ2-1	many	CASSSGGLALSYNEQFF	TGTGCCAGCAGCTCAGGGGGCTTAGCGCTTTCCTACAATGAGCAGTTCTTC
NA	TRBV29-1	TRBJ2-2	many	CSVGTPGELFF	TGCAGCGTGGGAACCCCCGGGGAGCTGTTTTTT
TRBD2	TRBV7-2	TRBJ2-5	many	CASSLGLLAGGETQYF	TGTGCCAGCAGCTTAGGCCTACTAGCGGGGGGGGAGACCCAGTACTTC
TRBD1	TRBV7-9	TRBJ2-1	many	CASSFGTGGYNEQFF	TGTGCCAGCAGCTTCGGGACAGGGGGGTACAATGAGCAGTTCTTC
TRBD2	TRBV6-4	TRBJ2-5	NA	CTSCPGLAGSSYQETQYF	TGTACCAGCTGCCCGGGACTAGCGGGGAGCTCGTACCAAGAGACCCAGTACTTC
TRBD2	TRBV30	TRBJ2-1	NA	CAWRGIGLAGSLNEQFF	TGTGCCTGGAGGGGAATTGGACTAGCGGGCAGTTTGAATGAGCAGTTCTTC
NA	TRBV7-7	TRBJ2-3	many	CASSPVAATDTQYF	TGTGCCAGCAGCCCTGTCGCGGCCACAGATACGCAGTATTTT
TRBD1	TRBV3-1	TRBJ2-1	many	CASSKPGQTYNEQFF	TGTGCCAGCAGCAAACCGGGACAGACCTACAATGAGCAGTTCTTC
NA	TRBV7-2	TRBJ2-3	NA	CASSFLSGPTDTQYF	TGTGCCAGCAGCTTTCTTTCAGGGCCCACAGATACGCAGTATTTT
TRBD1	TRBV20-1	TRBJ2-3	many	CSAGDRAPTDTQYF	TGCAGTGCTGGAGACAGGGCCCCCACAGATACGCAGTATTTT
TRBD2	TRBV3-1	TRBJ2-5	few	CATEGRGTETQYF	TGTGCCACCGAGGGGCGGGGGACAGAGACCCAGTACTTC
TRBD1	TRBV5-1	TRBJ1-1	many	CASSWGQDEAFF	TGCGCCAGCAGCTGGGGACAGGACGAAGCTTTCTTT
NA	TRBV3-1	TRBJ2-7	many	CASVGSYYEQYF	TGTGCCAGCGTTGGCAGTTACTACGAGCAGTACTTC
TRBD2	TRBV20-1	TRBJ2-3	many	CSATQRDFYTDTQYF	TGCAGTGCTACCCAGCGGGACTTTTACACAGATACGCAGTATTTT
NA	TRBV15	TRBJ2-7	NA	CATSRDSFYEQYF	TGTGCCACCAGCAGGGACAGCTTTTACGAGCAGTACTTC
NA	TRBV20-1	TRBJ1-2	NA	CSARDLVSNYGYTF	TGCAGTGCTAGAGATCTGGTTTCTAACTATGGCTACACCTTC
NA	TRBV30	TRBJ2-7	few	CAWSVLWGPSYEQYF	TGTGCCTGGAGTGTTCTGTGGGGGCCCTCCTACGAGCAGTACTTC
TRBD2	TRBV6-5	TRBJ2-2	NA	CASTRGTSGRGNTGELFF	TGTGCCAGCACCAGGGGGACTAGCGGGAGGGGGAACACCGGGGAGCTGTTTTTT
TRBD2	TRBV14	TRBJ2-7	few	CASRSLAGEQYF	TGTGCCAGCAGATCCCTAGCGGGCGAGCAGTACTTC
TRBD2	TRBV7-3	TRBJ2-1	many	CASSLKSSGFSSYNEQFF	TGTGCCAGCAGCTTAAAGTCTAGCGGGTTTTCATCCTACAATGAGCAGTTCTTC
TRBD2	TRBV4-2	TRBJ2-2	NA	CASSPGLAGGPNTGELFF	TGTGCCAGCAGCCCGGGACTAGCGGGAGGGCCGAACACCGGGGAGCTGTTTTTT
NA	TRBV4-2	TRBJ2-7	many	CASSQAGAPIYEQYF	TGTGCCAGCAGCCAGGCAGGGGCCCCGATCTACGAGCAGTACTTC
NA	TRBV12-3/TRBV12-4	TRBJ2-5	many	CASSRTREKETQYF	TGTGCCAGCAGTCGGACACGGGAGAAGGAGACCCAGTACTTC
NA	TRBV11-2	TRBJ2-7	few	CASSLDLPLLVRTYEQYF	TGTGCCAGCAGCTTAGATCTTCCCCTACTAGTAAGAACCTACGAGCAGTACTTC
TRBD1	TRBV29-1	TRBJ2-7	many	CSVGGQGAAYEQYF	TGCAGCGTTGGAGGACAGGGGGCTGCCTACGAGCAGTACTTC
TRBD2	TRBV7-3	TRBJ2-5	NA	CASSWTSQETQYF	TGTGCCAGCAGCTGGACTAGCCAAGAGACCCAGTACTTC
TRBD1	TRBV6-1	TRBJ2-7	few	CASSDTLKGTGQYF	TGTGCCAGCAGTGATACTTTAAAAGGGACAGGGCAGTACTTC
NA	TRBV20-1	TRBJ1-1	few	CSARDPQDSYTEAFF	TGCAGTGCTAGAGATCCCCAAGACAGTTACACTGAAGCTTTCTTT
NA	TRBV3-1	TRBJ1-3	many	CASSDSASGNTIYF	TGTGCCAGCAGCGATAGTGCATCCGGAAACACCATATATTTT
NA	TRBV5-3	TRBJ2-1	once	CARGSRRGEYEQFF	TGTGCCAGGGGCTCCAGGAGGGGGGAATATGAGCAGTTCTTC
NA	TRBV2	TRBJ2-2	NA	CASTMELGGELFF	TGTGCCAGCACTATGGAGTTAGGCGGGGAGCTGTTTTTT
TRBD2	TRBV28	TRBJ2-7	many	CASSSGGKLGQYF	TGTGCCAGCAGTTCGGGGGGGAAACTCGGGCAGTACTTC
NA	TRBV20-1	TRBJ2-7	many	CSARVSRGRSYEQYF	TGCAGTGCTAGAGTCAGCAGGGGTCGCTCCTACGAGCAGTACTTC
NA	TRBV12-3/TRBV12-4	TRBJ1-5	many	CASSLYPGGAGNQPQHF	TGTGCCAGCAGTTTGTATCCGGGGGGCGCAGGCAATCAGCCCCAGCATTTT
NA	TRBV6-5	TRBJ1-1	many	CASSYGRRAFF	TGTGCCAGCAGTTACGGGCGGAGGGCTTTCTTT
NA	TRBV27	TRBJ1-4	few	CASSILGGNEKLFF	TGTGCCAGCAGTATTCTCGGCGGGAATGAAAAACTGTTTTTT
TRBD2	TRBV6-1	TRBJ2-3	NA	CASSQTLAGGTDTQYF	TGTGCCAGCAGTCAAACACTAGCGGGAGGGACAGATACGCAGTATTTT
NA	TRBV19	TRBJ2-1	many	CASSIDHRGAIYNEQFF	TGTGCCAGTAGTATAGATCATCGGGGGGCCATATACAATGAGCAGTTCTTC
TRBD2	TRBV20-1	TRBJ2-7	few	CSARDQSGGTYEQYF	TGCAGTGCTAGAGATCAAAGCGGGGGGACCTACGAGCAGTACTTC
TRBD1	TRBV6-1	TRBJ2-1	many	CASSESTGGDEQFF	TGTGCCAGCAGTGAGAGTACAGGGGGCGATGAGCAGTTCTTC
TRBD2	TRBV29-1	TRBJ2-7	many	CSVLGTSGRYYEQYF	TGCAGCGTCCTTGGGACTAGCGGGAGATACTACGAGCAGTACTTC
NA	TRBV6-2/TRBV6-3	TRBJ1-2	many	CASSPGSNYGYTF	TGTGCCAGCAGTCCCGGGAGTAACTATGGCTACACCTTC
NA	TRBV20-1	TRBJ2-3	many	CSAAPDSPYTDTQYF	TGCAGTGCTGCCCCGGACAGCCCTTACACAGATACGCAGTATTTT